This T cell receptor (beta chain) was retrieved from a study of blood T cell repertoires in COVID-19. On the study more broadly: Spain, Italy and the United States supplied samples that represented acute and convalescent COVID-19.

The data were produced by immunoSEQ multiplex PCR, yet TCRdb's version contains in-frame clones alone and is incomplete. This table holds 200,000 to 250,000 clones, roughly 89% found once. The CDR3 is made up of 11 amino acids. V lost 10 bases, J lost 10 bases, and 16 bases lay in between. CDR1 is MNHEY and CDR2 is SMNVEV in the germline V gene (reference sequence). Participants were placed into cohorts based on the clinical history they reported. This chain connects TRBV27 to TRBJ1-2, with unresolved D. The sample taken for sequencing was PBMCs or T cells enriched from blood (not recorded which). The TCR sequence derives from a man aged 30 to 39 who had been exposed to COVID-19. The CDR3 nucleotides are TGTGCCACCCTGCTACGTCGGGTCTACACCTTC. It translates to CATLLRRVYTF.